This entry lists 14 T cell receptor beta chains sequenced from one sample in a study of read filtering for tumor transcriptome and immune sequencing. This library used approximately 370 ng RNA and molecular barcoded adaptors spanning alpha/delta and beta/gamma chains. Using its own MiXCR run on the reads, TCRdb lists one record per CDR3 protein. The repertoire includes about 37,000 distinct CDR3 sequences, 12% of them detected once, and more than 30% sits in the top ten. Input material: a population of CD138-negative cells sorted from bone marrow. The origin of the receptors is a donor aged 40 or over with multiple myeloma.

This clonotype came up many times. V gene TRBV28 combines with J gene TRBJ1-1; tentatively, D is TRBD1 (6 bases). CDR1 is MDHEN, CDR2 SYDVKM, per germline. The CDR3 length is 13 residues. V shed 2 bases and J shed 5 bases, with 9 bases lying between them. This CDR3 reads CASSLGRGTEAFF. CDR3 nucleotides: TGTGCCAGCAGTTTAGGCAGGGGAACTGAAGCTTTCTTT.

This clonotype was observed many times. The CDR3 reads CASSYSSGGGEKLFF. The DNA of the CDR3 is TGTGCCAGCAGTTACTCTTCCGGGGGAGGAGAAAAACTGTTTTTT. This chain links TRBV6-5 with TRBJ1-4; tentatively, D is TRBD1 (5 bases). Trimming removed 0 bases at V and 8 bases at J, with 13 bases between. CDR3 size: 15 residues. The germline V gene encodes CDR1 MNHEY and CDR2 SVGAGI.

The table lists this clonotype with many counts. V usage is TRBV27 and J usage is TRBJ1-5; 8 bases fit TRBD1. The CDR3 totals 15 residues. The germline gives CDR1 MNHEY, CDR2 SMNVEV (reference sequence). Trimming took 3 bases from V and 8 from J; bases not matched to a gene: 9. CDR3 coding DNA: TGTGCCAGCAGTTTGGGGGTGGGACAGGTCGAGCCCCAGCATTTT. Protein product: CASSLGVGQVEPQHF.

This clonotype was detected ten times or more. V usage is TRBV7-9 and J usage is TRBJ2-2, with 7 bases fitting TRBD2. Germline CDR1 reads SEHNR; CDR2 reads FQNEAQ (reference sequence). The length of the CDR3 is 16 residues. The junction had 10 bases not matched to a gene; V was cut back by 5 bases and J by 4 bases. The CDR3 nucleotides are TGTGCCAGCAGCCCGCGGGGGAGCCAGGGCACCGGGGAGCTGTTTTTT. This translates into CASSPRGSQGTGELFF.

This clonotype was counted only a few times. The chain couples TRBV6-1 to TRBJ2-3; 7 bases are shared with TRBD2. The junction had 9 bases not matched to a gene; V was cut back by 1 base and J by 2 bases. Germline CDR1 reads MNHNS; CDR2 reads SASEGT. There are 17 residues in the CDR3. CDR3 coding DNA: TGTGCCAGCAGTGAAGGCTGGGCGGGGGACTTCACAGATACGCAGTATTTT. Amino acid sequence: CASSEGWAGDFTDTQYF.

This clonotype came up a few times. Since a much larger clone is just one base distant, this may be a read error. The genes are TRBV12-3 or TRBV12-4 and TRBJ2-3; D possibly uses TRBD1 or TRBD2 (5 bases each). The CDR3 covers 14 residues. CDR3 bases: TGTGCCGGCAGTTTAGGGGCAGGCGGGGATACGCAGTATTTT. Translation gives CAGSLGAGGDTQYF.

This clonotype was detected many times. V is TRBV20-1 and J is TRBJ2-1; D perhaps matches TRBD2 (7 bases). The CDR3 is 14 residues long. Per the germline V gene, CDR1 is DFQATT and CDR2 is SNEGSKA (reference sequence). Deletions cut 3 bases from V and 6 bases from J, with 15 bases between. The CDR3 DNA reads as TGCAGTGCTAGGGAGGCGGGGGCCATCAATGAGCAGTTCTTC. Its protein is CSAREAGAINEQFF.

Many counts were recorded for this clonotype. The CDR3 DNA sequence: TGCGCCAGCAGTTATGCCCCTAACTACAATGAGCAGTTCTTC. This sequence encodes CASSYAPNYNEQFF. The chain employs TRBV4-1 and TRBJ2-1; D uncertain. The CDR3 contains 14 residues. V was cut by 6 bases and J by 3 bases, with 12 bases left in between. The germline CDR1 and CDR2 sequences are MGHRA and YSYEKL.

This clonotype was seen repeatedly, ten times or more. The chain couples TRBV6-5 to TRBJ2-1; no firm D call. Per the germline V gene, CDR1 is MNHEY and CDR2 is SVGAGI. The CDR3 totals 15 residues. The V end lost 0 bases, the J end lost 4 bases, and 10 bases lay between the germline ends. CDR3 sequence: CASSYSSLVYNEQFF. In nucleotides, the CDR3 is TGTGCCAGCAGTTACTCCAGTCTAGTATACAATGAGCAGTTCTTC.

This clonotype was picked up many times. V is TRBV4-1 and J is TRBJ1-5; no clear D. Germline V CDR1 and CDR2: MGHRA, YSYEKL. There are 15 residues in the CDR3. V was cut by 0 bases and J by 6 bases, with 12 bases left in between. The CDR3 DNA follows: TGCGCCAGCAGCCAAGATAAAGCCTTAAGTCAGCCCCAGCATTTT. Translated, it gives CASSQDKALSQPQHF.

This clonotype was counted at least ten times. The gene calls are TRBV4-1 and TRBJ1-4; D may be TRBD1 (6 bases). Trimming removed 4 bases at V and 4 bases at J, with 13 bases between. CDR1 and CDR2 (germline): MGHRA, YSYEKL. The length of the CDR3 is 15 residues. The CDR3: CASSRETGDNEKLFF. The CDR3 DNA is TGCGCCAGCAGCCGAGAGACAGGAGATAATGAAAAACTGTTTTTT.

At least ten counts were recorded for this clonotype. A much larger clone lies a single base off, so this may be a read error. The gene calls are TRBV4-1 and TRBJ1-4; no firm D call. The germline CDR1 and CDR2 sequences are MGHRA and YSYEKL. The CDR3 extends over 12 amino acids. CDR3 nucleotide sequence: TGCGCCAGCAGCCAAATCGGAGGAAAACGGTTTTTT. Translation: CASSQIGGKRFF.

This clonotype was counted ten times or more. This rearrangement joins TRBV28 to TRBJ2-3, with TRBD2 identical over 8 bases. V was clipped by 6 bases and J by 1 base; unmatched bases: 9. CDR1 and CDR2 from the germline V gene are MDHEN and SYDVKM. The CDR3 covers 16 residues. The CDR3 loop reads CASRPAGAGGTDTQYF. Here the CDR3 DNA reads TGTGCCAGCAGGCCCGCCGGAGCGGGGGGCACAGATACGCAGTATTTT.

This clonotype was observed many times. This chain uses TRBV2 with TRBJ1-1; D not resolved. Trimming shortened V by 8 bases and J by 8 bases, and 21 bases separated the two germline ends. The CDR3 runs to 14 residues. The germline CDR1 and CDR2 sequences are SNHLY and FYNNEI. CDR3 amino acids: CASQHTPLGFEAFF. CDR3 coding DNA: TGTGCCAGCCAGCACACTCCATTGGGGTTCGAAGCTTTCTTT.